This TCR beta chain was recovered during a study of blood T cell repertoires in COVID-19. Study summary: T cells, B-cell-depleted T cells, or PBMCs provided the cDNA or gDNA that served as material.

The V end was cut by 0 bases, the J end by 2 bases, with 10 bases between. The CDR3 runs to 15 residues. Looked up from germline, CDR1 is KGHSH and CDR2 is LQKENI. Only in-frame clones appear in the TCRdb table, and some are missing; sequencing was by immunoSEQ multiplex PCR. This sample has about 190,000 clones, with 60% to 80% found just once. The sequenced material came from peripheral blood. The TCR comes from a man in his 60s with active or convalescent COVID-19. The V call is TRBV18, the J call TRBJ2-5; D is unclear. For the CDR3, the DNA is TGTGCCAGCTCACCACCGGAACGAGCGCAAGAGACCCAGTACTTC. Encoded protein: CASSPPERAQETQYF.